This paragraph covers one TCR beta chain sequence. The antigen is not known. Germline CDR1 is DFQATT and CDR2 is SNEGSKA (reference sequence). This CDR3 region has 14 residues. The V gene end was trimmed by 5 bases and the J gene end by 5 bases; junction bases not matched to a gene: 7. This specimen belongs to a study of response to subunit inactivated influenza vaccine. TCRdb re-analysed the RT-PCR reads in MiXCR, keeping a single row per CDR3 protein. In the table there are roughly 180,000 distinct CDR3 sequences, 9.2% of which are singletons. Regarding the study as a whole: Each seasonal influenza vaccination, the authors suggested, recruits few new T cells.

The TCR was taken from a middle-aged man who received an inactivated influenza vaccine. Material: non-naive T cells sorted from PBMCs, obtained on the day of vaccination. The chain employs TRBV20-1 and TRBJ2-4, with 9 bases that match TRBD1. CDR3 sequence: CSALRDRVQNIQYF. The CDR3 DNA sequence: TGCAGTGCTCTCCGGGACAGGGTGCAAAACATTCAGTACTTC.